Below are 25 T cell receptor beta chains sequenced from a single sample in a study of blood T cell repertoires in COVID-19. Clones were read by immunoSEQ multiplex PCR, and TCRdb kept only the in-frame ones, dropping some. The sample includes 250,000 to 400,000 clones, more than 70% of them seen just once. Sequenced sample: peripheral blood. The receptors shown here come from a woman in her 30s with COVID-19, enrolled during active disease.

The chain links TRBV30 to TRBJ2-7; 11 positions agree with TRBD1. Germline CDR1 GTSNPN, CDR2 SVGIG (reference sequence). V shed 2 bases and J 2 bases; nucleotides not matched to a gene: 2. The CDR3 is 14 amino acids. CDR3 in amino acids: CAWSKGQGAYEQYF. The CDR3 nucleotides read TGTGCCTGGAGTAAGGGACAGGGGGCCTACGAGCAGTACTTC.

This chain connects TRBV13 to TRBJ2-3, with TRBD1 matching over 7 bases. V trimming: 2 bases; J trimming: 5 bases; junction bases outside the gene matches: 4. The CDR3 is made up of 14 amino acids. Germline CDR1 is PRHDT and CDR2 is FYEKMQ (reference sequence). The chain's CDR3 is CASSLKGAGDTQYF. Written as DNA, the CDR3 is TGTGCCAGCAGCTTAAAGGGGGCGGGAGATACGCAGTATTTT.

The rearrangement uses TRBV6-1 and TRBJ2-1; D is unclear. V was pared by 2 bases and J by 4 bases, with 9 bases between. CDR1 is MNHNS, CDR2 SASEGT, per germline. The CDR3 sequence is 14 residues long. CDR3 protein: CASSEYTEYNEQFF. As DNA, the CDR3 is TGTGCCAGCAGTGAATATACAGAATACAATGAGCAGTTCTTC.

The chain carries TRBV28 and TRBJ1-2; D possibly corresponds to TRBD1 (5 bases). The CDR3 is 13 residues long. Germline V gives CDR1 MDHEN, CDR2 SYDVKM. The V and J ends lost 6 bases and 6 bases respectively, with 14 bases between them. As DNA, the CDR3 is TGTGCCAGCAGACCAGGGTTGTTGGATGGCTACACCTTC. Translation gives CASRPGLLDGYTF.

DNA of the CDR3: TGTGCCACCAGCAGAGATAGCACAGGGGAAACTTTCTTT. Translation: CATSRDSTGETFF. The chain recombines TRBV15 with TRBJ1-1; 7 bases align to TRBD1. Germline V gene sequence: CDR1 LNHNV, CDR2 YYDKDF (reference sequence). CDR3 length equals 13 residues. Trimming at V came to 0 bases and at J to 12 bases, leaving 7 bases not matched to a gene.

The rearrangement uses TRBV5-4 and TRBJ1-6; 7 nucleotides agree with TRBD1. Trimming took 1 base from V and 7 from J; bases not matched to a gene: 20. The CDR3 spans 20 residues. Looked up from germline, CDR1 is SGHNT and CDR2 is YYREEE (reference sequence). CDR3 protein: CASSLSHTQLAHRGNSPLHF. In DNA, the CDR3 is TGTGCCAGCAGCTTGTCCCACACGCAGTTGGCGCACAGGGGAAATTCACCCCTCCACTTT.

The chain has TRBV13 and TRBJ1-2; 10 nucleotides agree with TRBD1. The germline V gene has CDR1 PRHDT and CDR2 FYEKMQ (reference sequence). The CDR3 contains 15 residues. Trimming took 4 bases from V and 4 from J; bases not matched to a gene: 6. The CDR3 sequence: CASSSRQGAVYGYTF. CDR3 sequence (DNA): TGTGCCAGCAGCTCCAGACAGGGGGCTGTCTATGGCTACACCTTC.

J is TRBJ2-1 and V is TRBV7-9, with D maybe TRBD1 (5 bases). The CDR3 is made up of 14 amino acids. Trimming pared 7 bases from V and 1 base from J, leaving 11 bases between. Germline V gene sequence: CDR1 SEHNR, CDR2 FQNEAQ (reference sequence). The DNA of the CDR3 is TGTGCCAGCACTAGGGGAAAGTCCTACAATGAGCAGTTCTTC. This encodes CASTRGKSYNEQFF.

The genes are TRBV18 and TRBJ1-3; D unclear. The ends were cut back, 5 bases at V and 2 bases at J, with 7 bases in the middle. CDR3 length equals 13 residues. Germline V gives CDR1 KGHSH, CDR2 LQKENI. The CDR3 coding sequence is TGTGCCAGCTCAACTGCGACTGGAAACACCATATATTTT. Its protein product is CASSTATGNTIYF.

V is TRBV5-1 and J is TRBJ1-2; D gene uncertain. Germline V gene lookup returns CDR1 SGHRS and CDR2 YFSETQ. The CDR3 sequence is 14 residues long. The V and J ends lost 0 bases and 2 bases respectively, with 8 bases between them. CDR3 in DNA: TGCGCCAGCAGCTTGGACGGGATGAACTATGGCTACACCTTC. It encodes CASSLDGMNYGYTF.

The DNA for the CDR3 is TGTGCCAGCAGCTTGGCAGGGGGGAACACTGAAGCTTTCTTT. This sequence encodes CASSLAGGNTEAFF. The rearrangement joins TRBV5-5 to TRBJ1-1, with TRBD1 matching over 7 bases. The CDR3 has 14 residues. Losses at the gene ends were 0 bases for V and 1 base for J; bases not matched to a gene: 0. The germline CDR1 and CDR2 sequences are SGHKS and YYEKEE (reference sequence).

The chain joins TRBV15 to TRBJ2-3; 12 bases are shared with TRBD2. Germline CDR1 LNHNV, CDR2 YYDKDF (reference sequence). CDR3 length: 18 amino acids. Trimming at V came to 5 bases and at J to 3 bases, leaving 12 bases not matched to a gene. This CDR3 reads CATSLRMGLAGGTDTQYF. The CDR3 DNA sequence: TGTGCCACCAGCTTGAGGATGGGACTAGCGGGTGGAACAGATACGCAGTATTTT.

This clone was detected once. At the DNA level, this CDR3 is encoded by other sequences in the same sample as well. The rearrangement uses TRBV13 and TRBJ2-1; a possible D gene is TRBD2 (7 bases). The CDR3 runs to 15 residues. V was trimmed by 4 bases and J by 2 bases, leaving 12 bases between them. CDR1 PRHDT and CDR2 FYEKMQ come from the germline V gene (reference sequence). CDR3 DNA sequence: TGTGCCAGCAGCTCTAGGGGGGGCGCCTACAATGAGCAGTTCTTC. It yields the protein CASSSRGGAYNEQFF. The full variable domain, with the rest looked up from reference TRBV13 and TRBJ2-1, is AAGVIQSPRHLIKEKRETATLKCYPIPRHDTVYWYQQGPGQDPQFLISFYEKMQSDKGSIPDRFSAQQFSDYHSELNMSSLELGDSALYFCASSSRGGAYNEQFFGPGTRLTVL.

The CDR3 region has the DNA TGTGCCAGCACCCCGACTAGCGGGACTAGCACAGATACGCAGTATTTT. As protein: CASTPTSGTSTDTQYF. This chain connects TRBV7-2 to TRBJ2-3; 11 bases align to TRBD2. The length of the CDR3 is 16 residues. Trimming removed 7 bases from V and 0 bases from J; junction bases left unmatched: 6. The V gene's germline CDR1 is SGHTA and CDR2 FQGNSA.

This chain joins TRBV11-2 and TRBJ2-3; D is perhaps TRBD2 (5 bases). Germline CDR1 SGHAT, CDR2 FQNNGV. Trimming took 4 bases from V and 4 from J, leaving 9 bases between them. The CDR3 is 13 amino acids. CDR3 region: CASSSSWADTQYF. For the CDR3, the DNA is TGTGCCAGCAGCTCTAGCTGGGCAGATACGCAGTATTTT.

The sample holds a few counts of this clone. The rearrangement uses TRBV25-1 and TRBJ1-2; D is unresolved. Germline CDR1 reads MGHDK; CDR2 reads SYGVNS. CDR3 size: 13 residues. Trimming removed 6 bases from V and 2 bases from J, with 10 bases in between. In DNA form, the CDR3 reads TGTGCCAGCAGCAGATCAGAAAACTATGGCTACACCTTC. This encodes CASSRSENYGYTF.

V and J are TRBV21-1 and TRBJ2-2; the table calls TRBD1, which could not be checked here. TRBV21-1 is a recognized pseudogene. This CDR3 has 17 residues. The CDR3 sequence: CARTGTKFPRSPGELFF. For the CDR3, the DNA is TGTGCCAGAACCGGGACAAAGTTCCCTCGTAGCCCCGGGGAGCTGTTTTTT.

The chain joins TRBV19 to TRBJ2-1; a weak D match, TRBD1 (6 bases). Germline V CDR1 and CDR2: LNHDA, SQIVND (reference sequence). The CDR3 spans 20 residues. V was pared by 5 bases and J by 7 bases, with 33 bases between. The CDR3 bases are TGTGCCAGTAGTGGGGGCTCGGGCTCGGGGAAATTTAGTATTAGGAATGAGCAGTTCTTC. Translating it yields CASSGGSGSGKFSIRNEQFF.

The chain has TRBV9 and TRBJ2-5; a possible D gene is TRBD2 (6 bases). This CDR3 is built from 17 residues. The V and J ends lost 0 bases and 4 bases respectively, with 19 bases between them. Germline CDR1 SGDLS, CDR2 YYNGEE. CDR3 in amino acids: CASSVGEGRIGGETQYF. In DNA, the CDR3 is TGTGCCAGCAGCGTAGGTGAGGGCAGAATCGGGGGAGAGACCCAGTACTTC.

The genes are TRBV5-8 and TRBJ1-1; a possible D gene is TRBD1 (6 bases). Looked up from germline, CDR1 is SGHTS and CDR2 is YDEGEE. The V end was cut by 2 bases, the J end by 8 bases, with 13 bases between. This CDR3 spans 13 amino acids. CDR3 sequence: CASSLGTPQEAFF. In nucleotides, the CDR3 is TGTGCCAGCAGCTTAGGGACACCACAGGAAGCTTTCTTT.

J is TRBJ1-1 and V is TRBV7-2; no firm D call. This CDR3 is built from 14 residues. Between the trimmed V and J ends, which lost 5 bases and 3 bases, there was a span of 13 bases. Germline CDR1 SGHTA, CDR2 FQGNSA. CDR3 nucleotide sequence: TGTGCCAGCAGCAGAGGCACCCCTTACACTGAAGCTTTCTTT. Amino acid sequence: CASSRGTPYTEAFF.

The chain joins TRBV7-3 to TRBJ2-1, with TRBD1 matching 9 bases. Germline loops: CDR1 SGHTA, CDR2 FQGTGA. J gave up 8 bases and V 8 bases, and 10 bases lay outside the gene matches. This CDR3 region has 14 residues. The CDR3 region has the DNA TGTGCCAGCTCTTCGGGACAGGGCAGCCATGAGCAGTTCTTC. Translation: CASSSGQGSHEQFF.

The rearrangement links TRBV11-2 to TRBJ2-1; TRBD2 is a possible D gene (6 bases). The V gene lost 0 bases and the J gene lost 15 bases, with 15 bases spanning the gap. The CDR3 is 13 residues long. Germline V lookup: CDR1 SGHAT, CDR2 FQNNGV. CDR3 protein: CASSLETRGTGFF. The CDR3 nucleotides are TGTGCCAGCAGCTTAGAGACCCGGGGGACGGGGTTCTTC.

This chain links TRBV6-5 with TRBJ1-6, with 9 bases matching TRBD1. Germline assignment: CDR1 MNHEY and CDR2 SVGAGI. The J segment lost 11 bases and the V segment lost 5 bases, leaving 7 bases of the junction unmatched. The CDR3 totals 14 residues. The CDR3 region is CASSTGQGVPPLHF. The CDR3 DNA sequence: TGTGCCAGCAGTACGGGACAGGGAGTTCCACCCCTCCACTTT.

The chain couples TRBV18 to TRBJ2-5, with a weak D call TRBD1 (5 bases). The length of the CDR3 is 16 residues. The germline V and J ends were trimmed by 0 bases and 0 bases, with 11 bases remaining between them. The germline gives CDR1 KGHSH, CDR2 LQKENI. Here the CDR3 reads CASSPPGRLYQETQYF. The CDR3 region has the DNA TGTGCCAGCTCACCACCGGGGCGTTTGTACCAAGAGACCCAGTACTTC.